This T cell receptor beta chain was documented in a study of cytomegalovirus exposure and HLA in healthy donors (TCRdb year 2017). For context, the study as a whole: According to an earlier analysis of 587 of the donors, about 190 million T cells yielded roughly 110 million unique TCR beta sequences and around 280 Gb of sequence data. Among around 400 genotyped donors of the cohort, an average of approximately 240,000 unique TCR beta nucleotide sequences was sequenced per donor, of which 15% to 20% were non-productive. In the later analysis, no new phenotypic data were used to find candidate immune exposures; instead, reliance was placed on TCR beta sequences and their occurrence across donors. The aim of the study was to test whether cataloging public T cell receptors could identify signatures of past pathogen exposure. Around 320 gigabases of sequencing data and some 85 million unique TCR sequences were included in an early release covering over 600 HLA-typed donors. Of the roughly 410 genotyped donors, 65% to 90% were placed in the genetic ancestry cluster associated with self-reported Caucasian donors. A later analysis re-analyzed previously published TCR beta repertoires from roughly 690 donors and added high-resolution HLA genotyping to study TCR occurrence patterns. Using immunosequencing, the study profiled T cell repertoires from fewer than 700 subjects and related those repertoires to cytomegalovirus serostatus. The number of typed donors differed by locus: about 620-640 for A, B, C, DRB1 and DQB1; some 500 for DQA1; 606 for DPA1; and about 450 for DPB1. Along with the approximately 600-subject first cohort, a separate validation cohort of over a hundred different subjects was used. Because of strong linkage in the cohort, four or five DR-DQ haplotypes were treated as single units for association and clustering. An earlier analysis of approximately 640 of the donors applied high-throughput TCR beta sequencing to assess whether each TCR beta V gene segment acted as functional or pseudogenic. A later genetic analysis used genome-wide SNP genotypes for about 65% of the 666 donors, treating that subset as a discovery cohort. All discovery cohort repertoires had been generated using a single sequencing platform. HLA typing included class I and class II loci at four-digit resolution. Donor age, sex, ethnicity and CMV serostatus were compiled together with the repertoire data. To predict cytomegalovirus infection status, the study combined high-throughput TCR immunosequencing, statistical association of individual TCRs with disease status, and machine learning.

The CDR3 contains 16 residues, cysteine and phenylalanine counted. The kept DNA is CDR3 alone, 48 bases in frame from the first base. CDR1 and CDR2 are read off the germline V gene as MGHRA and YSYEKL. Trimming takes 0 bases off V and 0 bases off J; junction bases not matched to a gene: 5. Library method: the immunoSEQ multiplex PCR assay. For the multiplex PCR, a mixture combining 60 forward primers for TCR Vbeta segments and 13 reverse primers for TCR Jbeta segments was used. The CDR3 region of rearranged TCR beta genes was amplified from genomic DNA by a multiplex PCR assay. Amplified TCR beta libraries were sequenced as 87-base-pair reads on the Illumina HiSeq System. The authors' analysis ran thus. A later analysis tallied 80 million to 95 million unique TCR beta chains across the roughly 610 repertoires, and approximately 11 million of those chains were shared by two or more donors. To remove PCR and sequencing errors, raw reads were error-corrected and collapsed into unique sequences using a nearest-neighbor algorithm that merged closely related sequences. Alignment of CDR3 sequences to IMGT reference sequences was used to assign V, D and J gene segments. For a sequence to be retained, a match of at least six nucleotides was required to both a V gene segment and a J gene segment. Rearrangements were called productive when the CDR3 lacked stop codons and stayed in frame with V and J; all others were non-productive. CDR3 was defined by IMGT convention, running from the second conserved V-encoded cysteine to the conserved J-encoded phenylalanine. The earlier analysis of 550 to 650 of the donors excluded any sequence lacking an unambiguous match to a single V gene segment. An earlier analysis of 550 to 650 of the donors classified V segments as functional when productive rearrangements were above 56.7% and as segregating when the standard deviation between donors was above 5%. A statistical classification framework was developed to diagnose cytomegalovirus status using the catalog of TCR beta chain sequences. In a later analysis, TCR nucleotide sequences were compared against IMGT/GENE-DB human TR gene sequences so that V and J genes could be assigned. In a later analysis, CDR3 sequences and most-parsimonious VDJ recombination scenarios were assigned using the TCRdist pipeline. In a later analysis, every TCR beta chain was defined by the combination of its CDR3 amino acid sequence and its V-gene family, and reads without a unique V-gene family were dropped. A later analysis removed nearly 600 highly shared, low-generation-probability nucleotide sequences to deal with suspected cross-contamination and a sequencing artifact. A later analysis calculated a clonal expansion index for each public chain from normalized within-repertoire ranks of inferred template counts. A later analysis computed generation probabilities with a VDJ recombination model fitted to out-of-frame rearrangements, and checked the results against IGoR. A later analysis scored TCR-TCR, TCR-HLA and TCR-CMV co-occurrence with hypergeometric tests, applying a repertoire-size bias correction to TCR pairs. To estimate false discovery rates, a later analysis permuted the HLA or CMV assignments 20 times. In a later analysis, co-occurring TCRs were grouped using DBSCAN, with TCRdist sequence similarity added in when clustering inside HLA-allele-positive subsets. Co-occurrence clustering excluded repertoires with fewer than 30,000 or more than 120,000 public chains, plus five with anomalous nucleotide sharing. Drawn from immuneACCESS, this table holds only the in-frame rearrangements with V and J called that TCRdb kept. Clones are partly lost; checked studies trace under half to an unresolved V gene and leave the rest unexplained. V, J and clone size were drawn from that table, and D and trimming were deduced from the DNA. Here the sample has 110,000 or so clones; 75% occur a single time. The ten largest make up approximately 1.2% of the sample.

Beyond this particular receptor, the publication reports: CMV serostatus was the only immune exposure information available for the cohort. A later genetic analysis associated a missense DCLRE1C variant with V-gene and J-gene trimming of TCR beta chains, and an independent cohort replicated the association. An earlier analysis of some 590 of the donors showed that most TCR beta V segments appeared in productive rearrangements either about 90% or about 30% of the time, which broadly matched IMGT annotations. A total of fewer than 200 TCR beta chains were listed by the study as associated with cytomegalovirus. The 87-base-pair reads could not distinguish some IMGT-functional V segments, including TRBV6-2 and TRBV6-3, so those segments were excluded. Strong co-occurrence of HLA alleles, especially DR and DQ, made assigning TCR associations to individual alleles difficult. Most TCR sequences were seen in very few donors, while some public TCRs were found in many individuals. The sequencing pipeline was judged likely to have produced a cluster of highly shared sequence variants as a technical artifact. The classifier was reported to diagnose cytomegalovirus status with high specificity and sensitivity in both the original and validation cohorts. Roughly uniform sequencing depth across donors was assumed in presence/absence analyses, although this assumption may not hold. Linkage disequilibrium might explain the correlated functional status among segregating V segments, but an unknown experimental factor could not be excluded. In a later analysis, HLA-associated TCR beta chains showed more clonal expansion and lower generation probabilities than non-associated chains that were equally common. According to a later analysis, TCR association rates differed among HLA loci, with DRB1 alleles showing the most associated TCRs and HLA-C alleles showing the fewest. In a later analysis, most CMV-associated TCR beta chains were found to appear HLA-restricted, with HLA associations seemingly driven largely by CMV exposure. The authors suggested that the approach could potentially be extended to other disease states and immunological phenotypes. Because some donors lacked HLA typing at each locus, the association tests relied only on the typed subset. A few of the identified cytomegalovirus-associated TCR beta chains were confirmed in vitro to be specific for cytomegalovirus antigens. Because counts were too low, more than 15 rarely observed V segments, including chromosome 9 orphons, were excluded from the earlier analysis of fewer than 650 of the donors. In a later analysis, several top co-occurrence clusters were reported to appear linked to parvovirus B19, influenza, CMV and Epstein-Barr virus. In this cohort, only TCR beta chains were sequenced, and detectable features were limited by the absence of alpha or paired-chain data. At a false discovery rate of 0.05, a later analysis linked some 17,000 TCR beta sequences to specific HLA alleles. A further reported finding was that TCR beta sequences accurately predicted the HLA-A and HLA-B alleles for most subjects in the first cohort. According to a later genetic analysis, donors in an Asian-associated ancestry cluster had fewer N-insertions in productive TCRs than the approximately 700-donor mean.

In total, just over 650 healthy bone marrow donors made up the cohort. All cohort members were sampled while nominally healthy, although unrecorded immune exposures were likely present. The donor tested CMV seronegative, placing the donor among the roughly 350 seronegative members of the cohort. Each donor provided a peripheral blood sample, and peripheral blood mononuclear cells were used for TCR beta sequencing. Genomic DNA extraction from the blood cell samples was performed with the Qiagen DNeasy Blood Extraction Kit. For this clone: What antigen it recognizes has not been identified. No much larger clone is present one base from it, and per-base qualities are unavailable.

This chain is built from TRBV4-1 and TRBJ2-7, with 7 bases in between that match TRBD2. This clonotype was obtained from a man aged 40-49 years in good health and CMV-seronegative. The material sequenced was PBMCs. The CDR3 loop reads CASSQEAGQSSYEQYF. The sequence in DNA is TGCGCCAGCAGCCAAGAAGCGGGGCAGAGCTCCTACGAGCAGTACTTC.